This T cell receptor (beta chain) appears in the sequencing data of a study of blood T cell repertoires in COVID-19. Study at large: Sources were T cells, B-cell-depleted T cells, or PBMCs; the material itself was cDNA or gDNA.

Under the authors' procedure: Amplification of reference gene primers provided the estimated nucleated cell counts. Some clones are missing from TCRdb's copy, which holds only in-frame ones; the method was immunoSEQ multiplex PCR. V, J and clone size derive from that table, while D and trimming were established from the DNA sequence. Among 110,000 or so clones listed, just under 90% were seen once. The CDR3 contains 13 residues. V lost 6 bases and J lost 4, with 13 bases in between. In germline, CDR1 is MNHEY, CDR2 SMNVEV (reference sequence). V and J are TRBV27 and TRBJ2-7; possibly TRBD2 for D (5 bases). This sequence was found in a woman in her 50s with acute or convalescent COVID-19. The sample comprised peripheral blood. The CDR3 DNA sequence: TGTGCCAGCAGCACTCTGGGGAGTTACGAGCAGTACTTC. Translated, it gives CASSTLGSYEQYF.